The 11 T cell receptor beta chains presented below share a single source sample, sequenced in a study of CD8 T cells in ankylosing spondylitis. Study results and caveats: A motif in TCR beta, a set of fewer than ten highly homologous variants, appeared characteristic of ankylosing spondylitis blood.

Which antigens these TCRs recognize remains unknown. TCRdb reanalysed the 5' RACE reads using MiXCR and keeps one entry per CDR3 protein. This sample has 220,000 or so distinct CDR3 sequences, with around 20% found just once. Sequenced input: blood, either unsorted or a sorted T cell fraction (not recorded which). Every receptor here comes from a male donor with ankylosing spondylitis.

This clonotype was counted a single time. In DNA, the CDR3 is TGTGCCAGCAGCTTAGGGAGGGCGGTCTACGAGCAGTACTTC. Translating gives CASSLGRAVYEQYF. The chain couples TRBV13 to TRBJ2-7; tentatively, D is TRBD2 (5 bases). Looked up from germline, CDR1 is PRHDT and CDR2 is FYEKMQ (reference sequence). V lost 0 bases to trimming and J lost 3 bases, with 9 bases between them. This CDR3 spans 14 amino acids.

The table lists this clonotype with a few counts. The J gene is TRBJ2-3, the V gene TRBV12-3 or TRBV12-4, with D hard to call. Trimming removed 8 bases from V and 3 bases from J, with 9 bases in between. This CDR3 is 12 amino acids long. In DNA, the CDR3 is TGTGCCAGCGCGATGGTTACAGATACGCAGTATTTT. Amino acid sequence: CASAMVTDTQYF.

The V call is TRBV13, the J call TRBJ2-3; 14 nucleotides match TRBD2. Germline values: CDR1 PRHDT, CDR2 FYEKMQ (reference sequence). The J segment lost 4 bases and the V segment lost 3 bases, leaving 3 bases of the junction unmatched. The CDR3 runs 16 residues. Here the CDR3 DNA reads TGTGCCAGCAGCTTGGGACTAGCGGGAGTCTCAGATACGCAGTATTTT. Residues: CASSLGLAGVSDTQYF.

This clonotype has a handful of counts. The rearrangement links TRBV5-6 to TRBJ1-1; 7 nucleotides align to TRBD1. CDR1 is SGHDT, CDR2 YYEEEE, per germline. CDR3 length equals 13 residues. V lost 3 bases and J lost 7; bases outside the gene matches: 6. CDR3 amino acids: CASSSPRTGEAFF. CDR3 nucleotides: TGTGCCAGCAGCTCCCCCCGGACAGGTGAAGCTTTCTTT.

This chain links TRBV4-1 with TRBJ1-1; D ambiguous. The CDR3 is 14 amino acids. In germline, CDR1 is MGHRA, CDR2 YSYEKL. The V end was cut by 1 base, the J end by 6 bases, with 12 bases between. As DNA, the CDR3 is TGCGCCAGCAGCCAAGTTTTGAGGGATTCTGAAGCTTTCTTT. Its translation is CASSQVLRDSEAFF.

This clonotype appeared a few times. The J gene is TRBJ2-7, the V gene TRBV7-6; a possible D gene is TRBD2 (6 bases). V was shortened by 0 bases and J by 5 bases, with 20 bases between the two germline ends. The germline gives CDR1 SGHVS, CDR2 FNYEAQ. The CDR3 covers 17 residues. The CDR3 DNA follows: TGTGCCAGCAGCTTAGCGGGGGGTCCCCAGCCCCTCAACGAGCAGTACTTC. Its translation is CASSLAGGPQPLNEQYF.

The V gene is TRBV4-1, the J gene TRBJ2-7; 9 bases are a match to TRBD2. Germline trimming cut 4 bases from V and 2 bases from J; bases unmatched to any gene: 12. Germline V gene data show CDR1 as MGHRA and CDR2 as YSYEKL. This CDR3 is 17 amino acids long. The CDR3 DNA reads as TGCGCCAGCAGCCTTGTATGGGCTAGCGGGACAACCTACGAGCAGTACTTC. Its translation: CASSLVWASGTTYEQYF.

The rearrangement uses TRBV4-1 and TRBJ2-5; D is unclear. The CDR3 is 11 residues long. In germline, CDR1 is MGHRA, CDR2 YSYEKL. V dropped 1 base and J dropped 9 bases, with 6 bases sitting between them. Written as DNA, the CDR3 is TGCGCCAGCAGCCAAGGGCCAGCCCAGTACTTC. Residues: CASSQGPAQYF.

V and J are TRBV7-9 and TRBJ1-2, with a tentative D call TRBD1 (5 bases). In germline, CDR1 is SEHNR, CDR2 FQNEAQ (reference sequence). V was pared by 4 bases and J by 8 bases, with 23 bases between. The CDR3 is 16 amino acids. The CDR3 is CASSSSTTGTTGGYTF. CDR3 in DNA: TGTGCCAGCAGCTCGTCAACCACCGGGACGACTGGGGGCTACACCTTC.

This clonotype was counted ten times or more. V usage is TRBV11-2 and J usage is TRBJ2-1, with D tentatively TRBD1 or TRBD2 (5 bases each). Trimming cost V 4 bases and J 2 bases, with 24 bases left between them. This CDR3 is 19 amino acids long. In germline, CDR1 is SGHAT, CDR2 FQNNGV. CDR3 sequence reads: CASSYSYSGLMTPYNEQFF. For the CDR3, the DNA is TGTGCCAGCAGCTATAGTTATTCGGGGCTGATGACGCCCTACAATGAGCAGTTCTTC.

V usage is TRBV24-1 and J usage is TRBJ2-7; weak D call: TRBD1 (5 bases). The V end was cut by 4 bases, the J end by 4 bases, with 7 bases between. Germline V gene sequence: CDR1 KGHDR, CDR2 SFDVKD. The CDR3 is 12 amino acids. The CDR3 DNA is TGTGCCACCAGTGACAAGGGGTACGAGCAGTACTTC. Protein product: CATSDKGYEQYF.